This TCR beta chain was captured by sequencing in a study of cytomegalovirus exposure and HLA in healthy donors. Study information: In a later analysis, it was reported that the approximately 120 validation repertoires had been produced on the same platform as the 700 or so repertoires belonging to the first cohort.

As concerns this clone: The target antigen is unknown.

V lost 5 bases and J lost 12, with 11 bases in between. CDR3 length equals 11 residues. Germline loops: CDR1 LGHNA, CDR2 YNFKEQ. Profiled with immunoSEQ multiplex PCR; TCRdb holds only in-frame clones, not every one. Here the sample spans about 200,000 clones, around 90% being singletons. Overall study findings and caveats: The study recorded 160 or so TCR beta chains that were cytomegalovirus-associated. The tendency of first-cohort TCR clusters to co-occur in the 120 or so validation repertoires emerged from a later analysis.

The sequenced material came from PBMCs. The TCR originated in a young woman in good health and CMV-seropositive. This chain uses TRBV4-2 with TRBJ2-1; tentatively, D is TRBD2 (5 bases). CDR3 protein: CASSEDSTQFF. The CDR3 bases are TGTGCCAGCAGCGAGGACTCGACGCAGTTCTTC.